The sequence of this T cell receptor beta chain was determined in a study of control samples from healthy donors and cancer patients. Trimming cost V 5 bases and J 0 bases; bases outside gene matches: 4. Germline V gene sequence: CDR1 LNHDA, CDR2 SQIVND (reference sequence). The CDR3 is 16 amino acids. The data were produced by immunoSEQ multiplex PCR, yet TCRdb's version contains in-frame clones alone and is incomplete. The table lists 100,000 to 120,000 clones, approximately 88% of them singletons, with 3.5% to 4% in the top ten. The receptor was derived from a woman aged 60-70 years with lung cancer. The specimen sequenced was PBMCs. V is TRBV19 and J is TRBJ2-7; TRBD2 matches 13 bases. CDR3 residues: CASSVRTSGSSYEQYF. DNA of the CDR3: TGTGCCAGTAGTGTCCGGACTAGCGGGAGCTCCTACGAGCAGTACTTC.